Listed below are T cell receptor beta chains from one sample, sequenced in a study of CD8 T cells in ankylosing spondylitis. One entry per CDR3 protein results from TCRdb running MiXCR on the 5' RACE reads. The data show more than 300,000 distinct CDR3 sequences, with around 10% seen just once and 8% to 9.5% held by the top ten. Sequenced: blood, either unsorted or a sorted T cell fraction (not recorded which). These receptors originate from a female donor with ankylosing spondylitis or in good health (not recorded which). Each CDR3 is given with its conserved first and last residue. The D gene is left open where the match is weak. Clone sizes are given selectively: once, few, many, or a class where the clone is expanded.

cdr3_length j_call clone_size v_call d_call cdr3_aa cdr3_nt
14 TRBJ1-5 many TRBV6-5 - CASSYRGFNQPQHF TGTGCCAGCAGTTACAGGGGATTCAATCAGCCCCAGCATTTT
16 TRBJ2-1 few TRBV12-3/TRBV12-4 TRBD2 CASSAPGTSGHNEQFF TGTGCCAGCAGTGCCCCCGGGACTAGCGGTCACAATGAGCAGTTCTTC
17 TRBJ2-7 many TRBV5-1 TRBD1 CASSFLPAGQGAYEQYF TGCGCCAGCAGCTTCCTACCTGCCGGACAGGGTGCCTACGAGCAGTACTTC
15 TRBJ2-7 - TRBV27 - CASSILGGSGYEQYF TGTGCCAGCAGTATACTCGGGGGCTCAGGGTACGAGCAGTACTTC
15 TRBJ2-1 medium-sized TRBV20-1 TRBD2 CSAYGLAGVASEQFF TGCAGTGCGTACGGACTAGCGGGAGTTGCAAGTGAGCAGTTCTTC
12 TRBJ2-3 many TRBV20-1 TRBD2 CSASRGVDTQYF TGCAGTGCTAGTCGGGGGGTGGATACGCAGTATTTT
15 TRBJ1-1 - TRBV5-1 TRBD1 CASSSGGTGRTEAFF TGCGCCAGCAGCTCCGGGGGGACAGGGCGCACTGAAGCTTTCTTT
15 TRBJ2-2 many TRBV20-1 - CSARESTLNTGELFF TGCAGTGCTAGAGAAAGTACGTTAAACACCGGGGAGCTGTTTTTT
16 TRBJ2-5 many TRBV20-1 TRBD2 CSARDVLAGVFETQYF TGCAGTGCTAGAGATGTACTAGCGGGGGTGTTTGAGACCCAGTACTTC
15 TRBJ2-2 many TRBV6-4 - CAPDGVYINTGELFF TGTGCCCCGGACGGTGTTTATATCAACACCGGGGAGCTGTTTTTT
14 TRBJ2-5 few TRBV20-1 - CSARDRRQQETQYF TGCAGTGCTAGAGATAGGCGGCAGCAAGAGACCCAGTACTTC
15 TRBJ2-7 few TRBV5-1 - CASSLEGPGSYEQYF TGCGCCAGCAGCTTGGAAGGGCCCGGCTCCTACGAGCAGTACTTC
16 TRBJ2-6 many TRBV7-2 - CASSFTLRAGANVLTF TGTGCCAGCAGCTTTACTTTAAGGGCTGGGGCCAACGTCCTGACTTTC
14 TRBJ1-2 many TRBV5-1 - CASSLGQPLSGYTF TGCGCCAGCAGCTTGGGACAGCCTCTATCCGGCTACACCTTC
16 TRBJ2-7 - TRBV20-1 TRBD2 CSQTTSGGTSSYEQYF TGCAGTCAAACTACTAGCGGGGGGACAAGCTCCTACGAGCAGTACTTC
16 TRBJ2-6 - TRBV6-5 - CASSSGTSSGANVLTF TGTGCCAGCAGTTCTGGCACGAGCTCTGGGGCCAACGTCCTGACTTTC
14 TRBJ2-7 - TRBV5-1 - CASSVGGAGYEQYF TGCGCCAGCAGCGTAGGGGGGGCAGGGTACGAGCAGTACTTC
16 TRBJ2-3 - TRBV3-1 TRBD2 CASSPSGLAVTDTQYF TGTGCCAGCAGCCCCTCGGGACTAGCGGTCACAGATACGCAGTATTTT
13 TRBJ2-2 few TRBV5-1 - CASSLVASGELFF TGCGCCAGCAGCTTGGTAGCCTCCGGGGAGCTGTTTTTT
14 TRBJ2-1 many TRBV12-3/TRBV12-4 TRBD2 CASTLAGPWNEQFF TGTGCCAGCACACTAGCGGGCCCCTGGAATGAGCAGTTCTTC
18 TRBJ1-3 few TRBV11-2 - CASSPQTAGQTSGNTIYF TGTGCCAGCAGCCCGCAGACCGCGGGACAAACCTCTGGAAACACCATATATTTT
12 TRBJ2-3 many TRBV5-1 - CASSFEAHPQYF TGCGCCAGCAGCTTTGAGGCTCATCCGCAGTATTTT
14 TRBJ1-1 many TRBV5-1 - CASSAGQKNTEAFF TGCGCCAGCAGCGCAGGACAAAAGAACACTGAAGCTTTCTTT
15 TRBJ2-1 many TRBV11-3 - CASSTRVGSYNEQFF TGTGCCAGCAGCACACGGGTGGGCTCCTACAATGAGCAGTTCTTC
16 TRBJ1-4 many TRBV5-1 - CASSSMGRGSGEKLFF TGCGCCAGCAGCTCGATGGGTAGGGGCTCCGGTGAAAAACTGTTTTTT
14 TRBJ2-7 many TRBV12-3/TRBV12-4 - CASSFGRATYEQYF TGTGCCAGCAGTTTTGGCAGGGCCACCTACGAGCAGTACTTC
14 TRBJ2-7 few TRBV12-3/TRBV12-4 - CASSIRDGEDEQYF TGTGCCAGCAGTATCCGGGACGGAGAGGACGAGCAGTACTTC
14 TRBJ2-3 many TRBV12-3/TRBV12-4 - CASSTGTRTDTQYF TGTGCCAGCAGTACCGGGACTCGCACAGATACGCAGTATTTT
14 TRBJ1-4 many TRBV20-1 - CSATPRGFNEKLFF TGCAGTGCAACGCCCAGGGGATTTAATGAAAAACTGTTTTTT
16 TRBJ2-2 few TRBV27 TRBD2 CATQGLAGENTGELFF TGTGCCACCCAAGGACTAGCGGGAGAGAACACCGGGGAGCTGTTTTTT
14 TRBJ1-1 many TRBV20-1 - CSAGGRHMNTEAFF TGCAGTGCTGGGGGACGGCACATGAACACTGAAGCTTTCTTT
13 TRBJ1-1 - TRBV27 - CASSLNRYTEAFF TGTGCCAGCAGTTTAAACAGGTACACTGAAGCTTTCTTT
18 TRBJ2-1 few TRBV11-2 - CASSLDMNDLLKANEQFF TGTGCCAGCAGCTTAGATATGAACGACCTTCTGAAGGCCAATGAGCAGTTCTTC
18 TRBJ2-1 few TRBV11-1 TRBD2 CASSLSRSWGLETLKQFF TGTGCCAGCAGCTTGAGTCGATCGTGGGGACTAGAGACTCTTAAGCAGTTCTTC
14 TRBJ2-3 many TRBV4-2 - CASSQERTTGTQYF TGTGCCAGCAGCCAAGAGCGGACGACGGGTACGCAGTATTTT
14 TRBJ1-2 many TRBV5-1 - CASSHPDQPYGYTF TGCGCCAGCAGCCATCCTGACCAACCCTATGGCTACACCTTC
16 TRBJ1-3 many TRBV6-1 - CASRDSALLSGNTIYF TGTGCCAGCAGGGACAGTGCTCTTCTCTCTGGAAACACCATATATTTT
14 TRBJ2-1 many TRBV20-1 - CSARPGGLGHEQFF TGCAGTGCTAGACCCGGTGGCCTGGGGCATGAGCAGTTCTTC
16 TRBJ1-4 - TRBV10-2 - CASSVDRSSTNEKLFF TGCGCCAGCAGTGTTGACAGGTCTTCAACTAATGAAAAACTGTTTTTT
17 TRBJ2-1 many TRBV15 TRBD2 CATSREVGLAVYNEQFF TGTGCCACCAGCCGGGAGGTAGGACTAGCGGTCTACAATGAGCAGTTCTTC
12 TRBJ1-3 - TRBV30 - CAWSGGPRTIYF TGTGCCTGGAGTGGCGGACCGAGAACCATATATTTT